A single sample is the source of the 14 T cell receptor beta chains below, sequenced in a study of human T cells and chemical hapten exposure (dated by TCRdb to 2020 to 2022). Per the publication, the time point label means: patch test 1, 2 weeks after DPC sensitization. The treatment or condition label corresponds to: therapeutic diphenylcyclopropenone sensitization with weekly scalp DPC. Libraries were built with RACE. The instrument was a NextSeq 500. TCRdb redid the processing of the public reads, applying fastp at Q25 and MiXCR, and retained in-frame beta chains. All rows with the same CDR3 protein become a single entry with the most common DNA and genes. The sample contains roughly 98,000 distinct CDR3 sequences, around 12% of them found a single time. The ten largest account for over 2% of the sample. The sequencing here drew on whole blood, taken in connection with sensitization to the hapten diphenylcyclopropenone (DPC). The receptor source for this set is a woman aged 40 to 50 with alopecia areata. Some clones in this sample may be carry-over from other donors' samples.

V and J are TRBV30 and TRBJ1-5, with 9 bases aligning to TRBD1. The CDR3 extends over 14 amino acids. Per germline, CDR1 GTSNPN and CDR2 SVGIG (reference sequence). V lost 5 bases, J lost 6 bases, and 8 bases stayed unmatched. The CDR3 region has the DNA TGTGCCTGGGGAGGACAGGGGAGTAGTCAGCCCCAGCATTTT. Amino acids: CAWGGQGSSQPQHF.

This chain links TRBV6-2 or TRBV6-3 with TRBJ2-2, with D uncertain. The CDR3 sequence is 14 residues long. Trimming cost V 7 bases and J 4 bases, with 13 bases left between them. CDR1 MNHEY and CDR2 SVGEGT come from the germline V gene. Here the CDR3 reads CASKGAGRTGELFF. The CDR3 DNA reads TGTGCCAGCAAGGGCGCCGGACGCACCGGGGAGCTGTTTTTT.

This clonotype came up a few times. The rearrangement links TRBV12-3 or TRBV12-4 to TRBJ2-1; 13 bases are shared with TRBD2. The CDR3 is made up of 15 amino acids. The ends lost 5 bases at V and 8 bases at J; junction bases unmatched: 6. The CDR3 DNA follows: TGTGCCAGCAGTCAGGGACTAGCGGGGAGGCATGAGCAGTTCTTC. Residues: CASSQGLAGRHEQFF.

This clonotype was seen a handful of times. Mismatch with germline at one junction end may stem from a read error. The V call is TRBV7-9, the J call TRBJ2-5, with TRBD2 matching 10 bases. The CDR3 contains 13 residues. CDR1 and CDR2 (germline): SEHNR, FQNEAQ (reference sequence). DNA of the CDR3: TGTGCCAGCAGCCTAGCGGGAGAATTTACCCAGTACTTC. As protein: CASSLAGEFTQYF.

This clonotype came up a few times. The rearrangement uses TRBV11-3 and TRBJ2-5; unclear D gene. The CDR3 extends over 13 amino acids. The V and J ends lost 3 bases and 4 bases respectively, with 9 bases between them. Germline assignment: CDR1 SGHNT and CDR2 YENEEA. The CDR3 region is CASSLSERETQYF. CDR3 sequence (DNA): TGTGCCAGCAGCTTGAGTGAACGAGAGACCCAGTACTTC. Complete variable domain (other parts from reference TRBV11-3 and TRBJ2-5): EAGVVQSPRYKIIEKKQPVAFWCNPISGHNTLYWYLQNLGQGPELLIRYENEEAVDDSQLPKDRFSAERLKGVDSTLKIQPAELGDSAVYLCASSLSERETQYFGPGTRLLVL.

The table lists this clonotype with many counts. The chain joins TRBV29-1 to TRBJ2-5, with 10 bases that match TRBD1. The V gene's germline CDR1 is SQVTM and CDR2 ANQGSEA. The CDR3 totals 14 residues. The trim removed 2 bases at V and 4 bases at J, leaving 4 bases unmatched. CDR3 nucleotides: TGCAGCGTTGAACGGACAGGGGGATTAGAGACCCAGTACTTC. It is translated as CSVERTGGLETQYF.

The chain is built from TRBV12-3 or TRBV12-4 and TRBJ2-7; 9 nucleotides agree with TRBD2. This CDR3 has 13 amino acids. After removal of 4 bases from V and 10 bases from J, the junction contained 8 bases not matched to a gene. CDR3 region: CASSSGLAPEQYF. The CDR3 DNA reads as TGTGCCAGCAGTTCTGGACTAGCGCCGGAACAGTACTTC.

This clonotype has a handful of counts. For the CDR3, the DNA is TGCAGCGTTGAGCAAGCTTTCTTT. This sequence encodes CSVEQAFF. The gene calls are TRBV29-1 and TRBJ1-1; D gene uncertain. Germline V gene sequence: CDR1 SQVTM, CDR2 ANQGSEA. Trimming pared 3 bases from V and 9 bases from J, leaving 2 bases between. This CDR3 has 8 residues.

This clonotype showed up just a few times. This chain joins TRBV10-1 and TRBJ2-1; D ambiguous. Germline values: CDR1 WNHNN, CDR2 SYGVQD (reference sequence). CDR3 length: 11 residues. V was cut by 7 bases and J by 7 bases, with 8 bases left in between. CDR3 region: CASTLRNEQFF. CDR3 coding DNA: TGCGCCAGCACCCTTAGAAATGAGCAGTTCTTC.

The chain links TRBV7-3 to TRBJ1-1; D remains unclear. This CDR3 contains 15 residues. Looked up from germline, CDR1 is SGHTA and CDR2 is FQGTGA. Trimming shortened V by 5 bases and J by 0 bases, and 13 bases separated the two germline ends. CDR3 sequence: CASSPYPGVNTEAFF. Here the CDR3 DNA reads TGTGCCAGCAGCCCCTACCCGGGTGTGAACACTGAAGCTTTCTTT.

There are a few counts of this clonotype. The chain couples TRBV7-2 to TRBJ2-1, with D possibly TRBD1 on 5 matching bases. The CDR3 spans 16 residues. The V gene's germline CDR1 is SGHTA and CDR2 FQGNSA. The V gene lost 1 base and the J gene lost 0 bases, with 10 bases spanning the gap. The CDR3 spells CASSLEEDTSYNEQFF. DNA of the CDR3: TGTGCCAGCAGCTTAGAAGAGGACACCTCCTACAATGAGCAGTTCTTC. The full variable domain, in which reference TRBV7-2 and TRBJ2-1 provide the parts outside the CDR3, is GAGVSQSPSNKVTEKGKDVELRCDPISGHTALYWYRQSLGQGLEFLIYFQGNSAPDKSGLPSDRFSAERTGGSVSTLTIQRTQQEDSAVYLCASSLEEDTSYNEQFFGPGTRLTVL.

This clonotype appeared a few times. This chain uses TRBV4-2 with TRBJ1-1; D may be TRBD1 (6 bases). The CDR3 length is 16 residues. V gave up 2 bases and J gave up 3 bases, with 16 bases separating them. The germline CDR1 and CDR2 sequences are LGHNA and YNFKEQ. The CDR3 is CASSQNPGALYTEAFF. CDR3 DNA: TGTGCCAGCAGCCAAAACCCGGGGGCTCTGTACACTGAAGCTTTCTTT.

This clonotype was detected many times. The chain carries TRBV19 and TRBJ2-1; 8 bases fit TRBD1. V shed 7 bases, J shed 7 bases, and the junction held 9 bases outside the gene matches. Germline loops: CDR1 LNHDA, CDR2 SQIVND (reference sequence). The CDR3 is 14 amino acids. This CDR3 is CASKPRGRRNEQFF. CDR3 sequence (DNA): TGTGCCAGTAAGCCCAGGGGGCGAAGAAATGAGCAGTTCTTC.

In its sample, this clonotype was seen many times. The J gene is TRBJ2-5, the V gene TRBV7-6, with D perhaps matching TRBD1 or TRBD2 (5 bases each). Germline V gene lookup returns CDR1 SGHVS and CDR2 FNYEAQ. This CDR3 region has 17 residues. Trimming left V 1 base short and J 5 bases short, with 20 bases between. The CDR3 DNA reads as TGTGCCAGCAGCTTAGAGGGGAGCGTGGTCTTGAGGGAGACCCAGTACTTC. This gives the protein CASSLEGSVVLRETQYF.